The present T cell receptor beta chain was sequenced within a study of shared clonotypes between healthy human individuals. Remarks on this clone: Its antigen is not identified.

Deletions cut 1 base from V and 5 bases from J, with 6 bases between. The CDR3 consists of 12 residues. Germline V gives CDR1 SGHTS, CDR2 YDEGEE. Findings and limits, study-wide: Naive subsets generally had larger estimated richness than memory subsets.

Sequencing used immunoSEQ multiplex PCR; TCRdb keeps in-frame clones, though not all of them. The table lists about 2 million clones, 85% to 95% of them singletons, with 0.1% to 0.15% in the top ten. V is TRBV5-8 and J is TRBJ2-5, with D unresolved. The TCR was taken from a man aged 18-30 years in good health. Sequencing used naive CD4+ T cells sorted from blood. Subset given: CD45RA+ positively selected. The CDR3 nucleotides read TGTGCCAGCAGCTTGTCTCGGGAGACCCAGTACTTC. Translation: CASSLSRETQYF.